This passage covers 7 T cell receptor beta chains from one sample sequenced in a study of T cells in women clearing cervical HPV infection. Using immunoSEQ multiplex PCR, the repertoire was profiled, and TCRdb retains in-frame clones only, with some absent. The listing contains roughly 30,000 clones. Sequencing was carried out using blood buffy coat. The receptor source for this set is a woman aged 18-70 years with a cervical HPV16 infection that either progressed to CIN3+ or cleared (not recorded which).

For this clone: Read data end 3 residues before the CDR3 end; the end is taken from the germline J gene. This chain uses TRBV7-6 with TRBJ2-7; the match to TRBD1 covers 9 bases. V dropped 1 base and J dropped 5; count of bases not matched to a gene: 9. CDR3 length equals 16 residues. Germline V gives CDR1 SGHVS, CDR2 FNYEAQ. CDR3 sequence: CASSLGAGTGNHEQYF. Partial CDR3 DNA: TGTGCCAGCAGCTTAGGCGCCGGGACAGGGAACCACGAG.

In regard to this clone: The read is 3 residues too short to cover the CDR3 end, so that end is filled in from the germline J gene. The chain couples TRBV6-2 or TRBV6-3 to TRBJ2-5, with a possible D match to TRBD2 (5 bases). This CDR3 contains 17 residues. V lost 0 bases and J lost 5, with 19 bases in between. Per the germline V gene, CDR1 is MNHEY and CDR2 is SVGEGT. The part of the CDR3 DNA that was read is TGTGCCAGCAGTTACTCATTAACCCGGGCCTCGGGGGAGACC. It yields the protein CASSYSLTRASGET. The whole CDR3 is CASSYSLTRASGETQYF.

In the case of this clone: The read ends 3 residues before the CDR3 terminus; that terminus is restored from the germline J gene. Other DNA sequences in the sample encode the same CDR3. V is TRBV18 and J is TRBJ2-1; tentative D call: TRBD2 (6 bases). The germline V gene has CDR1 KGHSH and CDR2 LQKENI. Trimming took off 3 bases at V and 7 bases at J, with 19 bases between the two ends. The CDR3 runs 16 residues. Here the CDR3 reads CASSPAGRNYANEQFF. CDR3 bases read: TGTGCCAGCTCACCCGCGGGGAGGAACTATGCGAATGAG.

Concerning this clone itself: Read sequence stops 3 residues before the CDR3 end, and the germline J gene provides the missing end. The chain employs TRBV6-2 or TRBV6-3 and TRBJ1-2; maybe TRBD1 (6 bases). This CDR3 contains 13 residues. Per the germline V gene, CDR1 is MNHEY and CDR2 is SVGEGT. Deletions cut 7 bases from V and 5 bases from J, with 14 bases between. This CDR3 reads CASTLTGIYGYTF. Incomplete CDR3 DNA: TGTGCCAGCACCCTAACAGGGATATATGGC.

Of note for this clone: The CDR3 extends 3 residues past the end of the read, so its final part is completed from the germline J gene. The chain employs TRBV5-1 and TRBJ2-3; a possible D gene is TRBD1 (6 bases). The CDR3 consists of 14 residues. Germline V gene sequence: CDR1 SGHRS, CDR2 YFSETQ. The sequenced CDR3 bases are TGCGCCAGCAGCTTGGCAGGACAGAAAGAGACG. Its protein product is CASSLAGQKET. The complete CDR3 sequence is CASSLAGQKETQYF.

As to this clone: The read ends 3 residues shy of where the CDR3 ends; the end is completed using the germline J gene. J is TRBJ1-6 and V is TRBV11-2, with 7 bases matching TRBD1. Germline V gives CDR1 SGHAT, CDR2 FQNNGV. This CDR3 is 12 amino acids long. The chain's CDR3 is CASSNRGTSLHF. CDR3 DNA (partial): TGTGCCAGCAGCAACAGGGGTACGTCC.

Worth noting for this clone: The read is 3 residues too short to cover the CDR3 end, so that end is filled in from the germline J gene. The rearrangement joins TRBV20-1 to TRBJ2-1; 8 positions match TRBD2. Germline V CDR1 and CDR2: DFQATT, SNEGSKA (reference sequence). The CDR3 is 15 residues long. After removal of 3 bases from V and 5 bases from J, the junction contained 9 bases not matched to a gene. CDR3: CSASPGGVMNNEQFF. Incomplete CDR3 DNA: TGCAGTGCTAGCCCCGGGGGGGTAATGAACAATGAG.